The rows below give T cell receptor beta chains drawn from one sample of a study of technical replicates of blood from a few donors. Only in-frame clones appear in the TCRdb table, and some are missing; sequencing was by immunoSEQ multiplex PCR. Of 87,000 or so clones listed, approximately 95% are singletons. The sample was T cells isolated from PBMCs. The receptors here all came from a human donor in good health. Each CDR3 is given with its conserved first and last residue. Fields, in order: V gene, D gene, J gene, clone size, CDR3 protein, CDR3 DNA. The D gene is left open where the match is weak. A clone size is listed for some rows: how often the clone was seen (once, few, many), or a class if it is expanded.

V: TRBV30
D: .
J: TRBJ2-7
size: .
CDR3: CAWTEFSYEQYF
DNA: TGTGCCTGGACAGAATTCTCCTACGAGCAGTACTTC

V: TRBV20-1
D: TRBD2
J: TRBJ2-1
size: .
CDR3: CSAHPTSGEFF
DNA: TGCAGTGCACACCCTACTAGCGGGGAGTTCTTC

V: TRBV5-1
D: .
J: TRBJ1-1
size: .
CDR3: CASRQGQNTEAFF
DNA: TGCGCCAGCAGGCAGGGACAAAACACTGAAGCTTTCTTT

V: TRBV10-3
D: TRBD2
J: TRBJ2-1
size: .
CDR3: CAISASGGREQFF
DNA: TGTGCCATCTCGGCTAGCGGGGGGCGCGAGCAGTTCTTC

V: TRBV27
D: TRBD1
J: TRBJ2-7
size: .
CDR3: CASSLGGQEQYF
DNA: TGTGCCAGCAGTTTAGGGGGACAGGAGCAGTACTTC

V: TRBV7-2
D: .
J: TRBJ1-1
size: once
CDR3: CASSRTDWDQPTEAFF
DNA: TGTGCCAGCAGTAGGACAGATTGGGATCAACCTACTGAAGCTTTCTTT

V: TRBV18
D: .
J: TRBJ2-1
size: .
CDR3: CASSSTRDSSYNEQFF
DNA: TGTGCCAGCTCAAGTACTCGGGACTCATCCTACAATGAGCAGTTCTTC

V: TRBV4-3
D: .
J: TRBJ1-1
size: .
CDR3: CASSQEPYTGAHTEAFF
DNA: TGCGCCAGCAGCCAAGAGCCGTATACAGGAGCACACACTGAAGCTTTCTTT

V: TRBV5-4
D: .
J: TRBJ1-1
size: .
CDR3: CASSIRLNTEAFF
DNA: TGTGCCAGCAGCATCCGGTTGAACACTGAAGCTTTCTTT

V: TRBV2
D: .
J: TRBJ2-1
size: .
CDR3: CASTFQNEQFF
DNA: TGTGCCAGCACGTTCCAGAATGAGCAGTTCTTC

V: TRBV18
D: TRBD1
J: TRBJ1-2
size: few
CDR3: CASSLQGYGYTF
DNA: TGTGCCAGCTCACTACAGGGGTATGGCTACACCTTC

V: TRBV5-1
D: TRBD1
J: TRBJ2-7
size: .
CDR3: CASSFGDRPEGYF
DNA: TGCGCCAGCAGCTTCGGGGACAGGCCGGAGGGGTACTTC

V: TRBV2
D: .
J: TRBJ1-1
size: .
CDR3: CASVHSTEAFF
DNA: TGTGCCAGCGTACATTCTACTGAAGCTTTCTTT

V: TRBV28
D: .
J: TRBJ1-2
size: .
CDR3: CASSFVEGKTNLGYTF
DNA: TGTGCCAGCAGTTTCGTGGAGGGAAAGACGAACCTTGGCTACACCTTC

V: TRBV6-5
D: TRBD1
J: TRBJ1-1
size: .
CDR3: CASSPGGRTEAFF
DNA: TGTGCCAGCAGTCCAGGGGGTCGAACTGAAGCTTTCTTT

V: TRBV27
D: TRBD1
J: TRBJ2-7
size: .
CDR3: CASSWGQGSYEQYF
DNA: TGTGCCAGCAGTTGGGGACAGGGTTCCTACGAGCAGTACTTC

V: TRBV9
D: TRBD1
J: TRBJ1-2
size: .
CDR3: CASSGTGGDNYGYTF
DNA: TGTGCCAGCAGCGGAACAGGGGGTGACAACTATGGCTACACCTTC

V: TRBV6-6
D: TRBD1
J: TRBJ1-1
size: .
CDR3: CASSGQGSEDTEAFF
DNA: TGTGCCAGCAGTGGACAGGGGAGTGAGGACACTGAAGCTTTCTTT

V: TRBV25-1
D: .
J: TRBJ2-7
size: .
CDR3: CASSEYGVGSYEQYF
DNA: TGTGCCAGCAGTGAATACGGGGTGGGCTCCTACGAGCAGTACTTC

V: TRBV19
D: .
J: TRBJ1-5
size: once
CDR3: CASSFDYQPQHF
DNA: TGTGCCAGTAGTTTCGACTATCAGCCCCAGCATTTT

V: TRBV11-3
D: TRBD1
J: TRBJ1-1
size: .
CDR3: CASSNRQGITEAFF
DNA: TGTGCCAGCAGCAATCGACAGGGAATCACTGAAGCTTTCTTT

V: TRBV6-5
D: TRBD2
J: TRBJ2-1
size: .
CDR3: CASSYRTSGSTDEQFF
DNA: TGTGCCAGCAGTTACCGGACTAGCGGGAGTACAGATGAGCAGTTCTTC

V: TRBV15
D: .
J: TRBJ2-7
size: .
CDR3: CATSRSLAGVHEQYF
DNA: TGTGCCACCAGCAGAAGTTTGGCAGGGGTTCACGAGCAGTACTTC

V: TRBV6-5
D: .
J: TRBJ1-1
size: .
CDR3: CASSFTSGNTEAFF
DNA: TGTGCCAGCAGTTTTACGTCGGGAAACACTGAAGCTTTCTTT

V: TRBV19
D: .
J: TRBJ1-5
size: .
CDR3: CASQIQLDQPQHF
DNA: TGTGCCAGTCAAATACAGTTGGATCAGCCCCAGCATTTT

V: TRBV19
D: .
J: TRBJ2-1
size: .
CDR3: CASSMNGRQFF
DNA: TGTGCCAGTAGTATGAACGGTCGGCAGTTCTTC

V: TRBV2
D: TRBD1
J: TRBJ2-7
size: .
CDR3: CATASGGYYKQYF
DNA: TGTGCCACCGCTTCAGGGGGCTACTACAAGCAGTACTTC

V: TRBV19
D: TRBD1
J: TRBJ1-5
size: .
CDR3: CASSLRGRNQPQHF
DNA: TGTGCCAGTAGTCTCAGGGGGCGAAATCAGCCCCAGCATTTT

V: TRBV11-2
D: .
J: TRBJ1-3
size: .
CDR3: CASSLYLTVDSGNTIYF
DNA: TGTGCCAGCAGCCTGTATCTCACGGTAGATTCTGGAAACACCATATATTTT

V: TRBV6-5
D: .
J: TRBJ2-5
size: .
CDR3: CASSPLTSFETQYF
DNA: TGTGCCAGCAGTCCTCTCACTAGCTTTGAGACCCAGTACTTC

V: TRBV28
D: .
J: TRBJ1-2
size: .
CDR3: CASSLNRAGYTF
DNA: TGTGCCAGCAGTTTGAACAGGGCTGGCTACACCTTC

V: TRBV30
D: .
J: TRBJ2-7
size: .
CDR3: CAWSVAGMADEQYF
DNA: TGTGCCTGGAGTGTAGCAGGGATGGCCGATGAGCAGTACTTC

V: TRBV5-8
D: .
J: TRBJ2-3
size: .
CDR3: CASSLGGGTDTQYF
DNA: TGTGCCAGCAGCTTAGGGGGGGGCACAGATACGCAGTATTTT

V: TRBV30
D: .
J: TRBJ2-5
size: .
CDR3: CAWSVLAPGETQYF
DNA: TGTGCCTGGAGTGTACTGGCCCCGGGGGAGACCCAGTACTTC

V: TRBV7-8
D: TRBD2
J: TRBJ2-7
size: .
CDR3: CASSLVGLAGSYEQYF
DNA: TGTGCCAGCAGCTTAGTAGGGCTAGCGGGCTCCTACGAGCAGTACTTC

V: TRBV7-8
D: .
J: TRBJ2-6
size: .
CDR3: CASSLVVQRLFSGANVLTF
DNA: TGTGCCAGCAGCTTAGTGGTTCAGAGGCTCTTCTCTGGGGCCAACGTCCTGACTTTC

V: TRBV6-4
D: TRBD2
J: TRBJ2-1
size: once
CDR3: CASKASGPDNEQFF
DNA: TGTGCCAGCAAGGCTAGCGGGCCCGACAATGAGCAGTTCTTC